Below, one TCR beta chain is given with its context. The V end was cut by 0 bases, the J end by 1 base, with 10 bases between. The CDR3 is 15 residues long. Germline lookup yields CDR1 SGHRS and CDR2 YFSETQ. This entry is derived from a study of blood T cell repertoires in COVID-19. Per the original data handling: Amplification with reference gene primers provided the estimates of nucleated cell counts. Using immunoSEQ multiplex PCR, the repertoire was profiled, and TCRdb retains in-frame clones only, with some absent. The D gene and trimming were derived from the DNA, and the V and J assignments and clone size from that table. Of about 200,000 clones listed, more than 75% are singletons.

The clonotype originates from a woman aged 40 to 50 with acute COVID-19. The rearrangement links TRBV5-1 to TRBJ1-1; D is unresolved. The sample comprised PBMCs or T cells enriched from blood (not recorded which). The CDR3 spells CASSLELGRNTEAFF. In DNA form, the CDR3 reads TGCGCCAGCAGCTTGGAATTGGGCCGGAACACTGAAGCTTTCTTT.